Described below is a single T cell receptor beta chain sequence and its context. Its target is unknown. With 60 Vbeta and 13 Jbeta primers, the PCR was carried out. TCRdb keeps only in-frame clones here, not all; method: immunoSEQ multiplex PCR. The sample lists under 200,000 clones, 79% seen once, with roughly 0.64% in the top ten. CDR3 length: 16 amino acids. J was trimmed by 4 bases and V by 3 bases; bases with no gene match: 9. Germline-derived CDR1 and CDR2 are SNHLY and FYNNEI. These data come from a study of cytomegalovirus exposure and HLA in healthy donors. Study-level results: Indistinguishable V segments, including TRBV6-2 and TRBV6-3, were excluded. Within a later analysis, the majority of CMV-associated TCR beta chains appeared HLA-restricted. Reportedly, a later analysis found an Asian-associated ancestry cluster had fewer N-insertions than the roughly 700-donor mean.

The rearrangement joins TRBV2 to TRBJ2-3, with 8 bases aligning to TRBD2. The TCR sequence derives from a woman between 40 and 55 years old in good health and CMV-seronegative. The sequenced sample consisted of PBMCs. CDR3 protein: CASSEVGTRLPDTQYF. The CDR3 region has the DNA TGTGCCAGCAGTGAGGTGGGGACTAGGTTACCAGATACGCAGTATTTT.